This TCR beta chain was captured by sequencing in a study of blood T cells in healthy people across ages (dated by TCRdb to about 2015). Background for the entire study: In model experiments, template switching captured about one uniquely barcoded TCR beta cDNA molecule for every two T cells. Using deep sequencing normalized with unique cDNA molecular identifiers, the study measured how TCR beta repertoire diversity changes with age. The donors were divided into four age groups: young (average approximately 17 years), middle-aged (approximately 41), aged (approximately 62) and long-lived (around 87). To avoid experimental bias, donors of different ages were spread randomly across the sequencing lanes. Two additional independent replicas of 1 million unique cDNA reads from the same blood draw were analyzed for two donors (one aged 18 to 30 and one aged 80 or older). Paper-wide results and their limitations: Estimates of total diversity based on one million sequenced T cells were considered lower bounds and underestimates. Donor CMV infection status was unknown, potentially confounding age-related changes in expanded clonotypes. Compared with the aged group, more naive CD4+ T cells, fewer expanded clones and increased TCR diversity were shown by the long-lived group, suggesting age selection. A strong correlation was found between observed TCR beta diversity and the percentage of naive T cells measured by flow cytometry. Since profiling was done on bulk unsorted PBMCs, naive and antigen-experienced compartments could not be conclusively compared. Observed TCR beta diversity per million T cells fell roughly linearly with age, and a significant reduction was already apparent by age around 40.

Systemically healthy Caucasian individuals from Russia, 35 to 40 in total and aged about 6 to 95 years, were included as donors. About 10 milliliters of peripheral blood were collected from each donor into EDTA-treated Vacutainer tubes. Ficoll-Paque density-gradient centrifugation was used to isolate PBMCs, with at least 6.5 million per sample. Total RNA, at least 5 micrograms per sample, was extracted from PBMCs with Trizol reagent. For every donor, flow cytometry on a PBMC aliquot measured the percentage of naive CD45RAhigh/CD27high T cells. Notes on this clonotype: The specificity of this receptor is unknown. Base qualities are not provided; no much larger clone lies one nucleotide away.

The CDR3 sequence holds 12 residues, the cysteine and phenylalanine included. Of all the DNA, just the CDR3 is kept, 36 bases in frame from base 1. Taken from the germline V gene, the CDR1 and CDR2 loops are LGHNA and YSLEER. Library preparation used 5' RACE. A second roughly 7 to 11 cycle PCR used a sample-barcoded 5' primer and a J-beta primer mix. A template-switch 5' adaptor carrying 12 random nucleotides introduced a unique molecular identifier onto each TCR beta cDNA molecule. Each sample yielded at least 2.5 million CDR3-containing paired-end reads. First-strand cDNA synthesis was performed from all RNA using the Mint cDNA synthesis kit, with priming by a TRBC-specific oligonucleotide. All cDNA was treated with uracil-DNA glycosylase and then went through a first 18-cycle PCR with the universal primers M1SS and BC2_uni_R. The study's processing was this. Normalization of each sample was performed by random selection of 1 million high-quality reads, each carrying a distinct molecular identifier. Reads with shared molecular identifiers were discarded instead of being binned into consensus sequences. MiTCR, set to a Q25 quality threshold and the strictest error-elimination algorithm, was used for CDR3 identification, clonotype clustering and error correction. A nonparametric unseen species model using Euler transformation provided a lower-bound estimate of total TCR beta diversity. In TCRdb, the public reads were trimmed at Q25 with fastp and aligned with MiXCR, with productive beta chains retained. Merged by CDR3 protein, the rows form single entries marked with the most common genes and DNA. The V and J calls, along with clone size, are taken from TCRdb and not from the paper's own processing. The sample includes around 1,900,000 distinct CDR3 sequences, with about 39% observed a single time. 20% to 25% of the sample is taken by the ten largest.

Input material: blood. The rearrangement joined TRBV4-3 to TRBJ2-7, with TRBD1 perhaps the D gene, on 6 matching bases. The DNA end lines up better with TRBJ2-5; the J call may be wrong. The receptor's source is a human donor in good health. CDR3 loop: CAAGDMQETQYF. The nucleotide sequence reads as follows: TGCGCCGCAGGGGACATGCAAGAGACCCAGTACTTC.